Below are 29 T cell receptor beta chains sequenced from a single sample in a study of shared clonotypes between healthy human individuals. Naive CD8 cells lacked CD45RO and underwent positive selection for CCR7, leaving out terminally differentiated effector memory CD45RA+ cells. Produced via immunoSEQ multiplex PCR; TCRdb's table is partial and in-frame only. The data contain roughly 2 million clones, about 95% of them singletons. Sequencing was carried out using naive CD8+ T cells sorted from blood. These receptors were obtained from a man younger than 35 in good health.

The J gene is TRBJ1-2, the V gene TRBV7-9; possibly TRBD1 for D (5 bases). V was shortened by 2 bases and J by 0 bases, with 19 bases between the two germline ends. The germline V gene encodes CDR1 SEHNR and CDR2 FQNEAQ (reference sequence). There are 18 residues in the CDR3. The CDR3 spells CASSLYRLMEGANYGYTF. The DNA for the CDR3 is TGTGCCAGCAGCTTATACCGGTTGATGGAAGGGGCTAACTATGGCTACACCTTC.

This chain uses TRBV5-1 with TRBJ2-1; D remains ambiguous. The V end was cut by 4 bases, the J end by 5 bases, with 7 bases between. The CDR3 is made up of 12 amino acids. CDR1 SGHRS and CDR2 YFSETQ come from the germline V gene. The CDR3 loop is CASSQAHNEQFF. The DNA for the CDR3 is TGCGCCAGCAGCCAAGCCCACAATGAGCAGTTCTTC.

V is TRBV21-1 and J is TRBJ1-1; the D call TRBD1 from the table was never checked on the DNA. TRBV21-1 represents a pseudogene. The CDR3 has 11 residues. CDR3 residues: CANQVTTEAFF. As DNA, the CDR3 is TGTGCCAATCAGGTCACCACTGAAGCTTTCTTT.

The gene calls are TRBV7-9 and TRBJ1-2; D ambiguous. Trimming cost V 2 bases and J 4 bases, with 14 bases left between them. Germline V lookup: CDR1 SEHNR, CDR2 FQNEAQ (reference sequence). The CDR3 extends over 15 amino acids. This CDR3 is CASSLNGLSGYGYTF. CDR3 nucleotide sequence: TGTGCCAGCAGCTTAAATGGACTATCGGGCTATGGCTACACCTTC.

This chain links TRBV13 with TRBJ2-3; 12 bases map to TRBD2. Germline lookup yields CDR1 PRHDT and CDR2 FYEKMQ (reference sequence). V trimming: 5 bases; J trimming: 1 base; junction bases outside the gene matches: 4. This CDR3 comprises 16 residues. The chain's CDR3 is CASSPRTSGGTDTQYF. CDR3 nucleotide sequence: TGTGCCAGCAGCCCGCGGACTAGCGGGGGCACAGATACGCAGTATTTT. The full variable domain, in which reference TRBV13 and TRBJ2-3 provide the parts outside the CDR3, is AAGVIQSPRHLIKEKRETATLKCYPIPRHDTVYWYQQGPGQDPQFLISFYEKMQSDKGSIPDRFSAQQFSDYHSELNMSSLELGDSALYFCASSPRTSGGTDTQYFGPGTRLTVL.

This chain uses TRBV27 with TRBJ2-7; D assignment may be TRBD1 or TRBD2 (5 bases each). The V end lost 2 bases, the J end lost 6 bases, and 11 bases lay between the germline ends. Germline V gene sequence: CDR1 MNHEY, CDR2 SMNVEV (reference sequence). The CDR3 consists of 13 residues. The CDR3 here is CASSLGGTVEQYF. The CDR3 nucleotides read TGTGCCAGCAGTTTAGGGGGAACGGTCGAGCAGTACTTC.

The chain uses TRBV5-6 and TRBJ2-4, with D possibly matching TRBD1 (6 bases). There are 16 residues in the CDR3. The germline CDR1 and CDR2 sequences are SGHDT and YYEEEE. The V end lost 1 base, the J end lost 0 bases, and 11 bases lay between the germline ends. CDR3 coding DNA: TGTGCCAGCAGCTTGACCCAGGGGATAGCCAAAAACATTCAGTACTTC. As protein: CASSLTQGIAKNIQYF. Full variable domain (outside the CDR3, taken from reference TRBV5-6 and TRBJ2-4): DAGVTQSPTHLIKTRGQQVTLRCSPKSGHDTVSWYQQALGQGPQFIFQYYEEEERQRGNFPDRFSGHQFPNYSSELNVNALLLGDSALYLCASSLTQGIAKNIQYFGAGTRLSVL.

This chain joins TRBV6-5 and TRBJ1-5; 7 bases are shared with TRBD1. Germline V gene sequence: CDR1 MNHEY, CDR2 SVGAGI. This CDR3 spans 13 amino acids. V lost 8 bases and J lost 3; bases outside the gene matches: 4. The CDR3 is CASGGQLNQPQHF. For the CDR3, the DNA is TGTGCCAGCGGGGGACAGCTCAATCAGCCCCAGCATTTT.

The rearrangement uses TRBV19 and TRBJ1-2, with 7 bases identical to TRBD1. Germline V gives CDR1 LNHDA, CDR2 SQIVND (reference sequence). The CDR3 runs to 14 residues. V gave up 5 bases and J gave up 4 bases; unmatched junction bases: 7. CDR3 DNA sequence: TGTGCCAGTAGTGCCTCGGGACAGCTCTATGGCTACACCTTC. This sequence encodes CASSASGQLYGYTF.

The CDR3 sequence: CASSEKPSGANVLTF. The CDR3 region has the DNA TGCGCCAGCAGTGAAAAACCCTCTGGGGCCAACGTCCTGACTTTC. V and J are TRBV10-2 and TRBJ2-6; no reliable D call. The CDR3 is 15 residues long. From germline, CDR1 is WSHSY and CDR2 SAAADI. V was cut by 3 bases and J by 0 bases, with 6 bases left in between.

In DNA form, the CDR3 reads TGTGCCAGCAGTGGAGTCGGGCCCTACGAGCAGTACTTC. This sequence encodes CASSGVGPYEQYF. The chain employs TRBV27 and TRBJ2-7, with D unresolved. This CDR3 has 13 amino acids. Trimming shortened V by 5 bases and J by 2 bases, and 10 bases separated the two germline ends. Germline values: CDR1 MNHEY, CDR2 SMNVEV (reference sequence).

V gene TRBV5-6 combines with J gene TRBJ2-7; weak D call: TRBD1 (6 bases). Trimming took off 2 bases at V and 2 bases at J, with 14 bases between the two ends. In germline, CDR1 is SGHDT, CDR2 YYEEEE. The CDR3 extends over 15 amino acids. CDR3 sequence: CASSFGAGETYEQYF. The CDR3 region has the DNA TGTGCCAGCAGCTTTGGGGCAGGGGAGACCTACGAGCAGTACTTC.

This chain joins TRBV29-1 and TRBJ2-7; tentative D call: TRBD1 (6 bases). CDR3 length: 15 amino acids. Trimming stripped 2 bases from V and 4 bases from J, with 18 bases between. Per the germline V gene, CDR1 is SQVTM and CDR2 is ANQGSEA. The CDR3 DNA is TGCAGCGTTGAATGGTTGGAAACAGGGCGGTACGAGCAGTACTTC. Translating it yields CSVEWLETGRYEQYF.

Turning to this clone: The sample has other DNA sequences that encode this CDR3 too. The chain recombines TRBV9 with TRBJ2-2; 8 nucleotides agree with TRBD2. Trimming cost V 1 base and J 1 base; bases outside gene matches: 0. CDR3 length equals 15 residues. In germline, CDR1 is SGDLS, CDR2 YYNGEE. The CDR3 loop reads CASSVLAGNTGELFF. CDR3 nucleotides: TGTGCCAGCAGCGTACTAGCGGGGAACACCGGGGAGCTGTTTTTT.

This clone was detected once. This chain connects TRBV27 to TRBJ2-7; TRBD2 matches 11 bases. CDR1 and CDR2 from the germline V gene are MNHEY and SMNVEV (reference sequence). V was clipped by 2 bases and J by 3 bases; unmatched bases: 12. The CDR3 runs to 18 residues. CDR3 DNA: TGTGCCAGCAGTTTAATGGTTAGCGGGAGGGGCCGGAACTACGAGCAGTACTTC. Its protein is CASSLMVSGRGRNYEQYF.

The V call is TRBV14, the J call TRBJ1-1; D is unresolved. The CDR3 length is 16 residues. The V and J ends lost 0 bases and 1 base respectively, with 12 bases between them. The germline V gene encodes CDR1 SGHDN and CDR2 FVKESK. The CDR3 DNA follows: TGTGCCAGCAGCCAAGAATACCGGCGAGGGAACACTGAAGCTTTCTTT. Encoded protein: CASSQEYRRGNTEAFF.

The CDR3 loop is CASISPGPGTEAFF. Here the CDR3 DNA reads TGTGCCAGCATTTCCCCCGGGCCTGGGACTGAAGCTTTCTTT. The V call is TRBV27, the J call TRBJ1-1; D ambiguous. CDR1 is MNHEY and CDR2 is SMNVEV in the germline V gene (reference sequence). The V end lost 7 bases, the J end lost 5 bases, and 17 bases lay between the germline ends. The CDR3 loop spans 14 amino acids.

The gene calls are TRBV2 and TRBJ1-4, with unresolved D. There are 15 residues in the CDR3. Trimming took off 6 bases at V and 8 bases at J, with 19 bases between the two ends. Looked up from germline, CDR1 is SNHLY and CDR2 is FYNNEI. CDR3 sequence: CASSGREVGEEKLFF. The CDR3 nucleotides are TGTGCCAGCAGCGGAAGGGAGGTGGGAGAGGAAAAACTGTTTTTT.

The V call is TRBV5-4, the J call TRBJ2-7, with D unresolved. V lost 1 base, J lost 1 base, and 15 bases lay in between. Germline V gene data show CDR1 as SGHNT and CDR2 as YYREEE (reference sequence). CDR3 length equals 16 residues. CDR3 protein: CASSLLLPLGSYEQYF. CDR3 bases: TGTGCCAGCAGCTTGCTATTGCCGCTGGGATCCTACGAGCAGTACTTC.

The genes are TRBV5-6 and TRBJ1-2, with D unresolved. V was pared by 0 bases and J by 0 bases, with 9 bases between. There are 15 residues in the CDR3. Germline V gives CDR1 SGHDT, CDR2 YYEEEE. The chain's CDR3 is CASSLEASSNYGYTF. CDR3 nucleotides: TGTGCCAGCAGCTTGGAAGCATCCTCTAACTATGGCTACACCTTC.

This chain joins TRBV6-5 and TRBJ1-2, with D unclear. Trimming stripped 2 bases from V and 3 bases from J, with 10 bases between. Germline V CDR1 and CDR2: MNHEY, SVGAGI. This CDR3 contains 14 residues. CDR3 amino acids: CASSYGEGYYGYTF. DNA of the CDR3: TGTGCCAGCAGTTACGGGGAGGGCTACTATGGCTACACCTTC.

The gene calls are TRBV28 and TRBJ1-1, with TRBD1 matching over 7 bases. Unmatched junction bases numbered 9, after V lost 6 bases and J lost 5 bases. CDR3 length: 14 amino acids. Germline assignment: CDR1 MDHEN and CDR2 SYDVKM. CDR3 DNA sequence: TGTGCCAGCAGACCTAGGGGGCTGTTTACTGAAGCTTTCTTT. This translates into CASRPRGLFTEAFF.

The V call is TRBV4-3, the J call TRBJ2-4; 10 bases agree with TRBD1. V lost 3 bases, J lost 0 bases, and 14 bases stayed unmatched. CDR3 length: 20 amino acids. In germline, CDR1 is LGHNA, CDR2 YSLEER. CDR3 residues: CASSHETGTGAFLAKNIQYF. The CDR3 region has the DNA TGCGCCAGCAGCCATGAAACCGGGACAGGGGCTTTTCTAGCCAAAAACATTCAGTACTTC.

This chain joins TRBV14 and TRBJ2-1, with D perhaps matching TRBD2 (5 bases). The CDR3 runs 16 residues. CDR1 is SGHDN and CDR2 is FVKESK in the germline V gene. The V end was cut by 1 base, the J end by 4 bases, with 14 bases between. The chain's CDR3 is CASSQVGVRIYNEQFF. As DNA, the CDR3 is TGTGCCAGCAGCCAAGTCGGGGTAAGGATATACAATGAGCAGTTCTTC.

This sequence joins TRBV7-5 and TRBJ2-1; TRBD2 was called by the table and not checked on the DNA. TRBV7-5 is flagged as a pseudogene. The CDR3 runs to 17 residues. This CDR3 is CARSLVVSDTRRDEQFF. The CDR3 DNA sequence: TGTGCCAGAAGCTTAGTGGTTAGCGACACCCGGAGGGATGAGCAGTTCTTC.

This chain uses TRBV7-9 with TRBJ2-7; D perhaps matches TRBD2 (6 bases). Germline V lookup: CDR1 SEHNR, CDR2 FQNEAQ (reference sequence). This CDR3 is 14 amino acids long. Between the trimmed V and J ends, which lost 6 bases and 6 bases, there was a span of 18 bases. CDR3 loop: CASSSGTLTPEQYF. CDR3 nucleotide sequence: TGTGCCAGCAGTTCCGGGACTCTCACCCCCGAGCAGTACTTC.

CDR3: CASSEGAGAPNQPQHF. For the CDR3, the DNA is TGTGCCAGCAGTGAAGGGGCAGGGGCTCCCAATCAGCCCCAGCATTTT. The chain combines TRBV6-1 with TRBJ1-5; D is perhaps TRBD1 (6 bases). With 1 base removed from V and 3 bases from J, the gap between germline ends came to 13 bases. The germline gives CDR1 MNHNS, CDR2 SASEGT. The CDR3 consists of 16 residues.

The chain carries TRBV4-2 and TRBJ2-1; TRBD2 matches at 12 bases. The CDR3 runs to 17 residues. J was trimmed by 8 bases and V by 2 bases; bases with no gene match: 10. Germline-derived CDR1 and CDR2 are LGHNA and YNFKEQ. CDR3: CASSQMLAGGPSHEQFF. CDR3 in DNA: TGTGCCAGCAGCCAAATGCTAGCGGGAGGGCCCTCCCATGAGCAGTTCTTC.

The chain joins TRBV29-1 to TRBJ2-7, with 7 positions matching TRBD1. The CDR3 spans 14 residues. Germline CDR1 reads SQVTM; CDR2 reads ANQGSEA. V shed 7 bases, J shed 2 bases, and the junction held 11 bases outside the gene matches. Here the CDR3 DNA reads TGCAGCGCCAACAGGGGATCACCCCCCTACGAGCAGTACTTC. It codes for CSANRGSPPYEQYF.